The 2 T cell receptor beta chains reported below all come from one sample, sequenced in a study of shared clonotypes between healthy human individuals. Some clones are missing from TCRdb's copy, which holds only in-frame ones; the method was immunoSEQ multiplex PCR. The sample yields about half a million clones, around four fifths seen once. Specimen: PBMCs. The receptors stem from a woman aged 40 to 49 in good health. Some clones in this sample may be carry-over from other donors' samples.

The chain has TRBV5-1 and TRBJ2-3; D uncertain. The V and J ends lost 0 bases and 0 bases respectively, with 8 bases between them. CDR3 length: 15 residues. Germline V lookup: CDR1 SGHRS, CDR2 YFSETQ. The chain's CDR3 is CASSLGPTSTDTQYF. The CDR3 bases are TGCGCCAGCAGCTTGGGTCCAACTAGCACAGATACGCAGTATTTT. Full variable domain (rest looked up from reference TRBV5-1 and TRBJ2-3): KAGVTQTPRYLIKTRGQQVTLSCSPISGHRSVSWYQQTPGQGLQFLFEYFSETQRNKGNFPGRFSGRQFSNSRSEMNVSTLELGDSALYLCASSLGPTSTDTQYFGPGTRLTVL.

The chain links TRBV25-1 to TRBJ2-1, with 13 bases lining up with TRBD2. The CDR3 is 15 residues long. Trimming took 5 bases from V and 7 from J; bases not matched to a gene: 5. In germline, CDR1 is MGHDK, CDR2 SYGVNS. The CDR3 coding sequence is TGTGCCAGCAGTTGGACTAGCGGGAGATTTAATGAGCAGTTCTTC. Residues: CASSWTSGRFNEQFF.